The 30 T cell receptor beta chains reported below all come from one sample, sequenced in a study of HIV-infected patients and healthy controls. Follow-up blood was drawn about 14 weeks, roughly three months, after antiretroviral therapy began. All unsorted peripheral T cells were captured because whole blood was used without fractionation. Around 450 ng RNA was reverse transcribed with alpha and beta constant-region primers. Separate chain-specific third strand synthesis with multiplexing indices produced the alpha and beta libraries. Each CDR3 protein gets one entry after TCRdb re-called the 5' RACE reads with MiXCR. The table lists a few thousand distinct CDR3 sequences, about 20% of them singletons. The source material was blood, sampled during antiretroviral therapy. These receptors originate from an adult with HIV infection.

Within the sample, this clonotype is medium-sized (0.01 to 0.1%). The genes are TRBV20-1 and TRBJ2-2; D is perhaps TRBD2 (6 bases). The CDR3 covers 14 residues. V lost 3 bases to trimming and J lost 1 base, with 9 bases between them. Looked up from germline, CDR1 is DFQATT and CDR2 is SNEGSKA (reference sequence). This CDR3 reads CSASAGLNTGELFF. The DNA for the CDR3 is TGCAGTGCTAGCGCGGGACTGAACACCGGGGAGCTGTTTTTT.

Of note for this clonotype: This sequence may be a read error, since a much larger clone differs from it by one base. V and J are TRBV6-1 and TRBJ2-1; maybe TRBD2 (6 bases). Germline V gene lookup returns CDR1 MNHNS and CDR2 SASEGT. This CDR3 contains 15 residues. The ends were cut back, 0 bases at V and 10 bases at J, with 16 bases in the middle. The chain's CDR3 is CASSEALMVLAEQFF. The DNA of the CDR3 is TGTGCCAGCAGTGAAGCGCTTATGGTGCTAGCGGAGCAGTTCTTC.

By sample fraction, this clonotype is large. The V call is TRBV7-9, the J call TRBJ2-1; no firm D call. In germline, CDR1 is SEHNR, CDR2 FQNEAQ (reference sequence). Trimming stripped 2 bases from V and 0 bases from J, with 14 bases between. The CDR3 totals 17 residues. This chain's CDR3 is CASSLSSPPNSYNEQFF. The CDR3 nucleotides are TGTGCCAGCAGCTTATCATCCCCGCCCAACTCCTACAATGAGCAGTTCTTC.

By share of the sample, this clonotype is medium-sized. The chain recombines TRBV4-2 with TRBJ2-3, with a possible D match to TRBD2 (5 bases). This CDR3 has 13 amino acids. V was clipped by 3 bases and J by 2 bases, with 6 bases between them. CDR1 is LGHNA and CDR2 is YNFKEQ in the germline V gene. The CDR3 reads CASSQTTTDTQYF. The CDR3, as DNA: TGTGCCAGCAGCCAGACTACCACAGATACGCAGTATTTT.

This clonotype ranks as medium-sized (0.01 to 0.1%). The chain joins TRBV9 to TRBJ2-5; D gene uncertain. The CDR3 spans 15 residues. The V gene lost 3 bases and the J gene lost 2 bases, with 14 bases spanning the gap. The germline V gene encodes CDR1 SGDLS and CDR2 YYNGEE. CDR3 sequence reads: CASSASHWPQETQYF. CDR3 nucleotide sequence: TGTGCCAGCAGCGCGTCACACTGGCCTCAAGAGACCCAGTACTTC.

This clonotype was counted at least ten times. The gene calls are TRBV7-9 and TRBJ1-1; a weak D match, TRBD1 (5 bases). Trimming removed 4 bases from V and 1 base from J, with 10 bases in between. CDR3 length: 14 residues. Germline V gene lookup returns CDR1 SEHNR and CDR2 FQNEAQ (reference sequence). As DNA, the CDR3 is TGTGCCAGCAGCTACCAGGGACCGAACACTGAAGCTTTCTTT. Translation: CASSYQGPNTEAFF.

This clonotype has ten or more counts. This sequence joins TRBV27 and TRBJ1-6, with 10 bases identical to TRBD1. J lost 6 bases, V lost 4 bases, and 15 bases had no gene match. The germline V gene encodes CDR1 MNHEY and CDR2 SMNVEV (reference sequence). The CDR3 consists of 19 residues. The CDR3 is CASSWSGTGVPLGNSPLHF. In nucleotides, the CDR3 is TGTGCCAGCAGTTGGTCCGGGACAGGGGTGCCCCTTGGTAATTCACCCCTCCACTTT.

This clonotype has at least ten counts. The chain uses TRBV7-2 and TRBJ2-5, with 8 bases matching TRBD1. The germline V gene has CDR1 SGHTA and CDR2 FQGNSA. The V segment lost 5 bases and the J segment 2 bases; nucleotides outside the gene matches: 4. The CDR3 has 14 amino acids. CDR3 nucleotides: TGTGCCAGCAGCCCCGACAGGGGACAAGAGACCCAGTACTTC. This gives the protein CASSPDRGQETQYF.

This clonotype was detected ten times or more. The chain is built from TRBV2 and TRBJ1-1; 7 bases are shared with TRBD1. Germline V gene data show CDR1 as SNHLY and CDR2 as FYNNEI. The V gene end was trimmed by 9 bases and the J gene end by 4 bases; junction bases not matched to a gene: 5. CDR3 length equals 12 residues. Here the CDR3 DNA reads TGTGCCAGTGGGACAGTCGGCACTGAAGCTTTCTTT. This gives the protein CASGTVGTEAFF.

By its share, this clonotype is medium-sized. V usage is TRBV15 and J usage is TRBJ2-1; D may match TRBD1 or TRBD2 (6 bases each). The ends were cut back, 0 bases at V and 0 bases at J, with 21 bases in the middle. Per the germline V gene, CDR1 is LNHNV and CDR2 is YYDKDF (reference sequence). The CDR3 has 20 amino acids. CDR3 coding DNA: TGTGCCACCAGCAGAGATCTTTCTCGGGGGCAATCCCCCTCCTACAATGAGCAGTTCTTC. Protein: CATSRDLSRGQSPSYNEQFF.

On this clonotype: At one end the junction does not follow the germline gene, possibly because of a read error. Written as DNA, the CDR3 is TGTCCCAGCAGTCGCTGGACTACCTTGGAGTATTTT. As protein: CPSSRWTTLEYF. The chain has TRBV3-1 and TRBJ2-3; tentative D call: TRBD2 (6 bases). This CDR3 spans 12 amino acids. Germline CDR1 is LGHDT and CDR2 is YNNKEL (reference sequence).

This clonotype was recorded a few times. V usage is TRBV4-3 and J usage is TRBJ1-5, with D possibly matching TRBD1 (6 bases). The CDR3 consists of 15 residues. V was shortened by 2 bases and J by 0 bases, with 8 bases between the two germline ends. Germline V gene lookup returns CDR1 LGHNA and CDR2 YSLEER. The CDR3 loop reads CASSQQGYSNQPQHF. CDR3 in DNA: TGCGCCAGCAGCCAACAGGGGTATAGCAATCAGCCCCAGCATTTT.

The sample holds many counts of this clonotype. Germline is not matched at one junction end, which may reflect a read error. This rearrangement joins TRBV3-1 to TRBJ1-3; the D is unclear. The CDR3 has 19 amino acids. The germline V gene encodes CDR1 LGHDT and CDR2 YNNKEL (reference sequence). The CDR3 protein is CANSQVFPQYTQARNTIYF. In DNA, the CDR3 is TGTGCCAACAGCCAAGTCTTCCCCCAGTATACTCAGGCTAGGAACACCATATATTTT.

Relative to its sample, this clonotype is medium-sized. CDR3 amino acids: CASSEKGNEQFF. The DNA of the CDR3 is TGTGCCAGCAGCGAAAAGGGCAATGAGCAGTTCTTC. The genes are TRBV9 and TRBJ2-1; D unresolved. Per the germline V gene, CDR1 is SGDLS and CDR2 is YYNGEE. Trimming cost V 3 bases and J 6 bases, with 7 bases left between them. The CDR3 is made up of 12 amino acids.

This clonotype is labeled medium-sized. The chain has TRBV3-1 and TRBJ1-2, with D unresolved. V lost 0 bases and J lost 3, with 14 bases in between. The germline CDR1 and CDR2 sequences are LGHDT and YNNKEL (reference sequence). The CDR3 is 16 residues long. The CDR3 DNA sequence: TGTGCCAGCAGCCAAGAGGGGATACCCACCCACTATGGCTACACCTTC. Amino acids: CASSQEGIPTHYGYTF.

To note about this clonotype: A much larger clone lies one base from this, so it may be a read error. This chain connects TRBV6-5 to TRBJ1-1; 8 bases fit TRBD1. Unmatched junction bases numbered 12, after V lost 5 bases and J lost 4 bases. Per the germline V gene, CDR1 is MNHEY and CDR2 is SVGAGI. This CDR3 contains 16 residues. This CDR3 is CASSTSGYGQGTEAFF. The CDR3 DNA sequence: TGTGCCAGCAGTACAAGCGGCTACGGACAGGGCACTGAAGCTTTCTTT.

This clonotype counts as medium-sized. The rearrangement joins TRBV7-8 to TRBJ1-2; 7 bases line up with TRBD1. V trimming: 4 bases; J trimming: 8 bases; junction bases outside the gene matches: 10. CDR1 and CDR2 (germline): SGHVS, FQNEAQ. The CDR3 runs 14 residues. Here the CDR3 DNA reads TGTGCCAGCAGCTCCCGGACAGGTGAGCTAGGCTACACCTTC. It specifies CASSSRTGELGYTF.

This clonotype showed up just a few times. The genes are TRBV7-6 and TRBJ2-1; maybe TRBD2 (6 bases). This CDR3 has 17 residues. Germline loops: CDR1 SGHVS, CDR2 FNYEAQ. Trimming took off 1 base at V and 5 bases at J, with 18 bases between the two ends. The CDR3 DNA sequence: TGTGCCAGCAGCTTAGGGGGCGGAGGGGCAAGGGACAATGAGCAGTTCTTC. It is translated as CASSLGGGGARDNEQFF.

This clonotype is labeled medium-sized. The CDR3: CASSSGLGGKTQYF. The CDR3 DNA follows: TGTGCCAGCAGCTCTGGACTAGGGGGGAAGACCCAGTACTTC. The chain recombines TRBV7-9 with TRBJ2-5; TRBD2 might be the D (7 bases). This CDR3 contains 14 residues. The V gene's germline CDR1 is SEHNR and CDR2 FQNEAQ (reference sequence). Trimming took 4 bases from V and 6 from J, leaving 15 bases between them.

The chain employs TRBV7-2 and TRBJ2-1; the D gene is possibly TRBD1 (5 bases). The CDR3 runs 15 residues. Germline-derived CDR1 and CDR2 are SGHTA and FQGNSA. V was cut by 2 bases and J by 3 bases, with 11 bases left in between. CDR3 nucleotides: TGTGCCAGCAGCTTAACCCCTGACAGCTACAATGAGCAGTTCTTC. It codes for CASSLTPDSYNEQFF. The whole variable domain, filled in from reference TRBV7-2 and TRBJ2-1, reads GAGVSQSPSNKVTEKGKDVELRCDPISGHTALYWYRQSLGQGLEFLIYFQGNSAPDKSGLPSDRFSAERTGGSVSTLTIQRTQQEDSAVYLCASSLTPDSYNEQFFGPGTRLTVL.

On this clonotype itself: A read error may be the cause here, since a much bigger clone is one base away. V is TRBV12-3 or TRBV12-4 and J is TRBJ2-1; D is possibly TRBD1 (6 bases). The CDR3 totals 16 residues. V was trimmed by 3 bases and J by 7 bases, leaving 19 bases between them. The DNA of the CDR3 is TGTGCCAGCAGTTTTTACGGCGTGGGGGCACTGAATGAGCAGTTCTTC. Its translation: CASSFYGVGALNEQFF.

This clonotype is large. The V gene is TRBV19, the J gene TRBJ2-2, with 9 bases aligning to TRBD1. Germline CDR1 is LNHDA and CDR2 is SQIVND (reference sequence). The CDR3 consists of 15 residues. Trimming cost V 10 bases and J 5 bases; bases outside gene matches: 11. In DNA, the CDR3 is TGTGCCACCTACCCTGGGGGACAGGGAACCGGGGAGCTGTTTTTT. Its translation is CATYPGGQGTGELFF. Full variable domain (remainder filled in from reference TRBV19 and TRBJ2-2): DGGITQSPKYLFRKEGQNVTLSCEQNLNHDAMYWYRQDPGQGLRLIYYSQIVNDFQKGDIAEGYSVSREKKESFPLTVTSAQKNPTAFYLCATYPGGQGTGELFFGEGSRLTVL.

Remarks on this clonotype: Just one base apart from a much larger clone, this may be a read error. For the CDR3, the DNA is TGTGCCAGCAGCTGGGGCCGACAGGTAGGTGAAGCCGGGGAGCTGTTTTTT. As protein: CASSWGRQVGEAGELFF. J is TRBJ2-2 and V is TRBV7-2; weak D call: TRBD1 (6 bases). The CDR3 is 17 amino acids. Per the germline V gene, CDR1 is SGHTA and CDR2 is FQGNSA. V lost 4 bases to trimming and J lost 6 bases, with 21 bases between them.

J is TRBJ1-5 and V is TRBV19, with D possibly being TRBD1 (5 bases). This CDR3 comprises 14 residues. Germline lookup yields CDR1 LNHDA and CDR2 SQIVND (reference sequence). Trimming stripped 8 bases from V and 7 bases from J, with 18 bases between. CDR3 region: CASYEGYTTQPQHF. The CDR3 bases are TGTGCCAGTTATGAGGGGTACACAACCCAGCCCCAGCATTTT.

This clonotype was seen repeatedly, ten times or more. The chain recombines TRBV19 with TRBJ2-7, with no clear D. V was pared by 5 bases and J by 6 bases, with 8 bases between. The CDR3 spans 11 residues. CDR1 and CDR2 from the germline V gene are LNHDA and SQIVND (reference sequence). CDR3 coding DNA: TGTGCCAGTAGTGTCTTTGGCGAGCAGTACTTC. Its translation is CASSVFGEQYF.

The sample holds a few counts of this clonotype. The chain joins TRBV1 to TRBJ2-1; the table's D call TRBD1 went unverified against the DNA. TRBV1 is shown as a pseudogene. The CDR3 extends over 15 amino acids. The CDR3 here is CTSSQGQSSYNEQFF. CDR3 DNA: TGCACCAGCAGCCAGGGACAGAGCTCCTACAATGAGCAGTTCTTC.

Concerning this clonotype itself: A much larger clone lies one base from this, so it may be a read error. The chain is built from TRBV12-3 or TRBV12-4 and TRBJ1-5; 8 nucleotides agree with TRBD1. This CDR3 spans 13 amino acids. J was trimmed by 6 bases and V by 9 bases; bases with no gene match: 7. CDR3 region: CARSTGGLQPQHF. The CDR3 coding sequence is TGTGCCAGAAGCACAGGGGGTCTTCAGCCCCAGCATTTT.

This sequence joins TRBV6-5 and TRBJ2-2; D possibly corresponds to TRBD1 (6 bases). The CDR3 consists of 14 residues. Trimming left V 4 bases short and J 4 bases short, with 10 bases between. CDR1 and CDR2 (germline): MNHEY, SVGAGI. The CDR3: CASSLTGLTGELFF. CDR3 DNA sequence: TGTGCCAGCAGTTTGACAGGTCTCACCGGGGAGCTGTTTTTT.

The chain employs TRBV10-3 and TRBJ2-7, with D possibly being TRBD1 (6 bases). The CDR3 extends over 12 amino acids. The germline V gene encodes CDR1 ENHRY and CDR2 SYGVKD. Trimming pared 3 bases from V and 5 bases from J, leaving 8 bases between. CDR3 DNA: TGTGCCATCAGTGAAAGGGGGAACGAGCAGTACTTC. Encoded protein: CAISERGNEQYF.

Within the sample, this clonotype is medium-sized. The V call is TRBV12-3 or TRBV12-4, the J call TRBJ1-4, with D maybe TRBD1 (6 bases). The CDR3 is 15 amino acids. Trimming cost V 2 bases and J 0 bases, with 7 bases left between them. CDR3 sequence reads: CASSLKGATNEKLFF. The CDR3 region has the DNA TGTGCCAGCAGTTTAAAGGGGGCAACTAATGAAAAACTGTTTTTT.